The clone carrying this TCR beta chain occurred many times. Its antigen is still unknown. This beta chain appears as a stray read in a library generated for alpha chains; its size is not informative. Germline lookup yields CDR1 MDHEN and CDR2 SYDVKM. The ends were cut back, 5 bases at V and 5 bases at J, with 18 bases in the middle. CDR3 length: 16 amino acids. The sample originates from a study of spatial heterogeneity in lung cancer. Study-level points and caveats: Counts that tracked tumor mutation counts were those of expanded intratumoral alpha and beta TCRs.

TCRdb redid the calling of the 5' RACE reads with MiXCR, one entry per CDR3 protein. The sample carries roughly 3,700 distinct CDR3 sequences, approximately 25% recorded once. Time point specified: sample taken at primary tumor resection. The donors, approximately 66 patients with untreated early-stage non-small cell lung cancer, provided the samples. This sequence joins TRBV28 and TRBJ2-2; D uncertain. Sequenced material: lung tumor tissue, taken at surgery. The TCR sequence derives from a male donor with early-stage non-small cell lung cancer. Here the CDR3 DNA reads TGTGCCAGCAGTCCCCGCCCCCGGGCGAGGACCGGGGAGCTGTTTTTT. It is translated as CASSPRPRARTGELFF.